This T cell receptor (beta chain) was observed in a study of shared clonotypes between healthy human individuals. As regards this clone: Its target is unknown.

Findings and limits, study-wide: What limited the represented genetic and exposure-history diversity was the small number of donors. Non-shared clonotypes had lower generation probabilities than clonotypes shared by all four sorted-subset donors. Generally, estimated richness proved larger in naive subsets than it did in memory subsets.

CDR3 size: 15 residues. Germline V gene sequence: CDR1 PRHDT, CDR2 FYEKMQ (reference sequence). The J segment lost 2 bases and the V segment lost 4 bases, leaving 6 bases of the junction unmatched. As defined, naive CD8 cells were CD45RO-negative and positively selected for CCR7, with terminally differentiated effector memory CD45RA+ cells excluded. Per the original methods: Because ImmunoSEQ provided only junction sequences with no quality scores, the filtering differed. Produced via immunoSEQ multiplex PCR; TCRdb's table is partial and in-frame only. V and J calls and clone size are copied from that table; D and trimming were computed from the DNA. The repertoire holds 1.5 million to 2.5 million clones, with about 95% as singletons.

The sequence was obtained from a young man in good health. V and J are TRBV13 and TRBJ2-5, with TRBD1 matching 8 bases. The source material was naive CD8+ T cells sorted from blood. This CDR3 reads CASSSDRDGQETQYF. The CDR3 DNA reads as TGTGCCAGCAGCTCGGACAGGGATGGGCAAGAGACCCAGTACTTC.